This is a list of T cell receptor beta chains from one sample in a study of spatial heterogeneity in lung cancer. TCRdb re-analysed the 5' RACE reads in MiXCR, keeping a single row per CDR3 protein. The repertoire includes fewer than 13,000 distinct CDR3 sequences, roughly 7.9% of them detected once, and 20% to 30% sits in the top ten. Sequenced here: PBMCs, sampled at surgery. These receptors were taken from a male donor with early-stage non-small cell lung cancer. Each CDR3 is given with its conserved first and last residue. A D gene is named only where the DNA matches it firmly. The size field is filled for only some rows; it gives once, few, many or a size class.

J: TRBJ2-1
V: TRBV3-1
D: NA
size: NA
DNA: TGTGCCAGCAGCCAAGTGTCCGGTAGCTCCTACAATGAGCAGTTCTTC
CDR3: CASSQVSGSSYNEQFF

J: TRBJ1-1
V: TRBV10-2
D: NA
size: many
DNA: TGCGCCAGCAGTGAAAGGGGGACGAACACTGAAGCTTTCTTT
CDR3: CASSERGTNTEAFF

J: TRBJ1-1
V: TRBV20-1
D: TRBD1
size: many
DNA: TGCAGTGCCCGGGACGACAGGGTCAACACTGAAGCTTTCTTT
CDR3: CSARDDRVNTEAFF

J: TRBJ2-1
V: TRBV27
D: NA
size: NA
DNA: TGTGCCAGTGGAGTCAGCTCCTACAATGAGCAGTTCTTC
CDR3: CASGVSSYNEQFF

J: TRBJ2-6
V: TRBV5-1
D: NA
size: many
DNA: TGCGCCAGCAGCTCTGGGGGCACTGGGGCCAACGTCCTGACTTTC
CDR3: CASSSGGTGANVLTF

J: TRBJ2-3
V: TRBV20-1
D: TRBD2
size: NA
DNA: TGCAGTGCTGCCCCCCAGCGGGGTCTCAGCACAGATACGCAGTATTTT
CDR3: CSAAPQRGLSTDTQYF

J: TRBJ1-1
V: TRBV7-9
D: NA
size: medium-sized
DNA: TGTGCCAGCAGCTTCCCCGGACGACTCCCGAACACTGAAGCTTTCTTT
CDR3: CASSFPGRLPNTEAFF

J: TRBJ2-2
V: TRBV3-1
D: TRBD2
size: many
DNA: TGTGCCAGCAGCCAAGATTACGGGGGGGACACCGGGGAGCTGTTTTTT
CDR3: CASSQDYGGDTGELFF

J: TRBJ2-7
V: TRBV11-2
D: TRBD1
size: many
DNA: TGTGCCAGCAGCTCCGGGACAGGGATCGAGCAGTACTTC
CDR3: CASSSGTGIEQYF

J: TRBJ2-1
V: TRBV6-2/TRBV6-3
D: NA
size: many
DNA: TGTGCCAGCAGTTTAAACAGGGTTGGTGAGCAGTTCTTC
CDR3: CASSLNRVGEQFF

J: TRBJ1-3
V: TRBV28
D: NA
size: medium-sized
DNA: TGTGCCAGCAGCCACCAAGGAGGAATCGGAAACACCATATATTTT
CDR3: CASSHQGGIGNTIYF

J: TRBJ2-1
V: TRBV19
D: TRBD2
size: many
DNA: TGTGCCAGTAGTATTTTTAGCGGGGGGGGCTCCTACAATGAGCAGTTCTTC
CDR3: CASSIFSGGGSYNEQFF

J: TRBJ1-5
V: TRBV27
D: NA
size: many
DNA: TGTGCCAGCAGCCCACAGGGCTTCCAGCCCCAGCATTTT
CDR3: CASSPQGFQPQHF

J: TRBJ2-3
V: TRBV14
D: NA
size: few
DNA: TGTGCCAGCAGTGTGGGACGGAAGGGCACAGATACGCAGTATTTT
CDR3: CASSVGRKGTDTQYF

J: TRBJ1-2
V: TRBV7-2
D: NA
size: medium-sized
DNA: TGTGCCAGCAGCGACTGGACGGGGGGCCTCTATGGCTACACCTTC
CDR3: CASSDWTGGLYGYTF

J: TRBJ1-1
V: TRBV4-2
D: NA
size: many
DNA: TGTGCCAGCAGCCTTGGCGGAATGGGGGACACTGAAGCTTTCTTT
CDR3: CASSLGGMGDTEAFF

J: TRBJ1-5
V: TRBV6-2/TRBV6-3
D: NA
size: medium-sized
DNA: TGTGCCAGCAGCCTACCCCGGGCAGCGAGAGCTAGCAATCAGCCCCAGCATTTT
CDR3: CASSLPRAARASNQPQHF

J: TRBJ2-7
V: TRBV4-3
D: NA
size: many
DNA: TGCGCCAGCAGCCATGGGCCCGAGCAGTACTTC
CDR3: CASSHGPEQYF

J: TRBJ1-1
V: TRBV6-6
D: NA
size: many
DNA: TGTGCCAGCAGTTTACGGACAGTTATGAACACTGAAGCTTTCTTT
CDR3: CASSLRTVMNTEAFF

J: TRBJ1-2
V: TRBV6-2/TRBV6-3
D: NA
size: many
DNA: TGTGCCAGCAGTCTAGGAGGTTTGGTTGGCTACACCTTC
CDR3: CASSLGGLVGYTF

J: TRBJ2-7
V: TRBV13
D: TRBD2
size: NA
DNA: TGTGCCAGCAGGCCCCTCGGATCGGGGGGGCCCTACGAGCAGTACTTC
CDR3: CASRPLGSGGPYEQYF

J: TRBJ1-5
V: TRBV28
D: NA
size: medium-sized
DNA: TGTGCCAGCAGTTCTTTGGTTTTTCAGCCCCAGCATTTT
CDR3: CASSSLVFQPQHF

J: TRBJ2-7
V: TRBV27
D: TRBD1
size: many
DNA: TGTGCCAGCAGTACAAATCGGGGACAGGGTAATGGCGAGCAGTACTTC
CDR3: CASSTNRGQGNGEQYF

J: TRBJ1-5
V: TRBV28
D: NA
size: many
DNA: TGTGCCAGCAGTTTAGGGTCTCTGAGCGCCGATCAGCCCCAGCATTTT
CDR3: CASSLGSLSADQPQHF

J: TRBJ2-1
V: TRBV11-2
D: NA
size: NA
DNA: TGTGCCAGCTTAGAAGTCAGGGGACGATCCTACAATGAGCAGTTCTTC
CDR3: CASLEVRGRSYNEQFF

J: TRBJ2-1
V: TRBV11-2
D: NA
size: few
DNA: TGTGCCAGCAGCCAGGGGACAAGCTCCTACAATGAGCAGTTCTTC
CDR3: CASSQGTSSYNEQFF

J: TRBJ2-5
V: TRBV7-2
D: NA
size: NA
DNA: TGTGCCAGCAGCCGCGGCCGAGAGACCCAGTACTTC
CDR3: CASSRGRETQYF

J: TRBJ2-6
V: TRBV2
D: NA
size: many
DNA: TGTGCCAGCAGTAATTCGATCTCTGGGGCCAACGTCCTGACTTTC
CDR3: CASSNSISGANVLTF

J: TRBJ2-7
V: TRBV9
D: TRBD1
size: many
DNA: TGTGCCAGCAGCGAAACAGGGGGCCGCGAGCAGTACTTC
CDR3: CASSETGGREQYF

J: TRBJ2-3
V: TRBV7-6
D: NA
size: few
DNA: TGTGCCAGCAGCTTACAGTGGCGGGGCCCAGATACGCAGTATTTT
CDR3: CASSLQWRGPDTQYF

J: TRBJ2-1
V: TRBV12-3/TRBV12-4
D: NA
size: NA
DNA: TGTGCCAGCACTAGGACTGAGAAAGAAGAGCAGTTCTTC
CDR3: CASTRTEKEEQFF

J: TRBJ1-1
V: TRBV7-2
D: TRBD1
size: NA
DNA: TGTGCCAGCAGCACACAGGGGGCCCGGTTGAACACTGAAGCTTTCTTT
CDR3: CASSTQGARLNTEAFF

J: TRBJ1-4
V: TRBV28
D: TRBD1
size: medium-sized
DNA: TGTGCCAGCAGGAACAGGGGGCGGGGAAAACTGTTTTTT
CDR3: CASRNRGRGKLFF

J: TRBJ2-3
V: TRBV6-1
D: NA
size: medium-sized
DNA: TGTGCCACCCGCGGGACTAGCACAGATACGCAGTATTTT
CDR3: CATRGTSTDTQYF

J: TRBJ2-6
V: TRBV28
D: NA
size: many
DNA: TGTGCCAGCATTAGAGGGGCCCGGGGGGCCAACGTCCTGACTTTC
CDR3: CASIRGARGANVLTF

J: TRBJ1-1
V: TRBV7-2
D: NA
size: medium-sized
DNA: TGTGCCAGCAGCTTGCAGGGACATTTGAACACTGAAGCTTTCTTT
CDR3: CASSLQGHLNTEAFF

J: TRBJ2-2
V: TRBV2
D: NA
size: many
DNA: TGTGCCAGCAGTGAATCTAACACCGGGGAGCTGTTTTTT
CDR3: CASSESNTGELFF

J: TRBJ1-2
V: TRBV15
D: NA
size: many
DNA: TGTGCCACCAGCAGAGATCTTGGGTTGAGGGGCTCCTATGGCTACACCTTC
CDR3: CATSRDLGLRGSYGYTF

J: TRBJ2-1
V: TRBV18
D: TRBD2
size: medium-sized
DNA: TGTGCCAGCTCCCCGTCCGGGGGGTATGAGCAGTTCTTC
CDR3: CASSPSGGYEQFF

J: TRBJ2-1
V: TRBV12-3/TRBV12-4
D: NA
size: many
DNA: TGTGCCAGCAGCGGGGGCGGTGAGCAGTTCTTC
CDR3: CASSGGGEQFF

J: TRBJ1-1
V: TRBV19
D: TRBD1
size: NA
DNA: TGTGCCAGTACCAAATCCAGGGGGGCTGAAGCTTTCTTT
CDR3: CASTKSRGAEAFF

J: TRBJ1-2
V: TRBV29-1
D: NA
size: medium-sized
DNA: TGCAGCGTCGGCCGGGGGGCGCAGAATGGCTACACCTTC
CDR3: CSVGRGAQNGYTF

J: TRBJ2-5
V: TRBV5-4
D: TRBD1
size: medium-sized
DNA: TGTGCCAGCAGCCCTGACAGGGTAGGGACCCAGTACTTC
CDR3: CASSPDRVGTQYF

J: TRBJ1-1
V: TRBV29-1
D: NA
size: medium-sized
DNA: TGCAGCGTTGGCGTCACGGTCAGAACAGTCACCTCAGCTTTCTTT
CDR3: CSVGVTVRTVTSAFF

J: TRBJ2-7
V: TRBV10-2
D: NA
size: NA
DNA: TGCGCCAGCAGTCCGCAGATTTTCTCCTACGAGCAGTACTTC
CDR3: CASSPQIFSYEQYF

J: TRBJ1-4
V: TRBV20-1
D: NA
size: many
DNA: TGCAGTGCTACGTTAGACCGGGGATCTAATGAAAAACTGTTTTTT
CDR3: CSATLDRGSNEKLFF

J: TRBJ2-7
V: TRBV5-1
D: NA
size: many
DNA: TGCGCCAGCAGCTTGGAGACTTCTACCTACGAGCAGTACTTC
CDR3: CASSLETSTYEQYF

J: TRBJ1-1
V: TRBV29-1
D: NA
size: many
DNA: TGCAGCGTGGGGGAAGGATACACTGAAGCTTTCTTT
CDR3: CSVGEGYTEAFF

J: TRBJ2-1
V: TRBV5-1
D: TRBD2
size: many
DNA: TGCGCCAGCAGCACCGGACTAGCGGGGCGAGCCTACAATGAGCAGTTCTTC
CDR3: CASSTGLAGRAYNEQFF

J: TRBJ2-5
V: TRBV5-1
D: NA
size: many
DNA: TGCGCCAGCAGCTTGTCGGCGGGCAATCAAGAGACCCAGTACTTC
CDR3: CASSLSAGNQETQYF

J: TRBJ2-3
V: TRBV7-2
D: NA
size: many
DNA: TGTGCCAGCAGCGAGACTAGTGCAGATACGCAGTATTTT
CDR3: CASSETSADTQYF

J: TRBJ1-1
V: TRBV20-1
D: NA
size: many
DNA: TGCAGTGAGGCAGGGAACACTGAAGCTTTCTTT
CDR3: CSEAGNTEAFF